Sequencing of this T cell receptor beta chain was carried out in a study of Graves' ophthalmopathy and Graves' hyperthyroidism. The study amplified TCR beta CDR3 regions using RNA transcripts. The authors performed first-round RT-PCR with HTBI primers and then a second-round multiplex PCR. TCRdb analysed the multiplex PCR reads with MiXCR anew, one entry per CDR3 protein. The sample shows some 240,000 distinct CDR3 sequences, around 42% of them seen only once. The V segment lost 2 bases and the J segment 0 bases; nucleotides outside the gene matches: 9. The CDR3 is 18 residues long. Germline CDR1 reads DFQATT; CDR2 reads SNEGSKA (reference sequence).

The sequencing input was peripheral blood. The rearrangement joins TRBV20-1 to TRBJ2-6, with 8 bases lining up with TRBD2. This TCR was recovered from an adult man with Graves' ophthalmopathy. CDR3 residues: CSARTSGSANSGANVLTF. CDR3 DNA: TGCAGTGCTAGAACCAGCGGGAGTGCTAACTCTGGGGCCAACGTCCTGACTTTC.